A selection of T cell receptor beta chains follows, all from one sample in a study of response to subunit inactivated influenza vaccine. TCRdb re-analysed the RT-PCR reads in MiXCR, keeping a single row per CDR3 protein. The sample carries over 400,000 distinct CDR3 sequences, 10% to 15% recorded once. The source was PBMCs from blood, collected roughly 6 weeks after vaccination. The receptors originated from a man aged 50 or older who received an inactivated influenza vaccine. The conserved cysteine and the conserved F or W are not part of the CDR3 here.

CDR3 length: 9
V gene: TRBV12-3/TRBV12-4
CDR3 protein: ASSFGYGYT

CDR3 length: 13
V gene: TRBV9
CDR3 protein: ASSISGESSYEQY

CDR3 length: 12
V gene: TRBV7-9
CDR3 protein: ASSQTGLYTEAF

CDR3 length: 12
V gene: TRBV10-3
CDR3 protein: AISDVGQNTEAF

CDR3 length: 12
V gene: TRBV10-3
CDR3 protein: AISDGTGNQPQH

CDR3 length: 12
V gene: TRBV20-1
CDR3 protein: SATGGREIYEQY

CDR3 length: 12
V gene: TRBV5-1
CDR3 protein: ASSSPSSYNEQF

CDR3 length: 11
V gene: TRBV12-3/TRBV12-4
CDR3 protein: ASSLDSIYGYT

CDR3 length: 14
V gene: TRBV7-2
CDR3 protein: ASSTLWGRDTGELF

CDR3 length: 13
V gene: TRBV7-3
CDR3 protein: ASSSLAGETDTQY

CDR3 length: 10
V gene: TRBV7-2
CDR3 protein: ASSLLNRDPY

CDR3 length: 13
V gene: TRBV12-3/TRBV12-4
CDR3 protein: ASSFSALAVEKLF

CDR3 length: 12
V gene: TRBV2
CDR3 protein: ASSGEREPDTQY

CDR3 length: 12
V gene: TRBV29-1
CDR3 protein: SVEDRSTYNEQF

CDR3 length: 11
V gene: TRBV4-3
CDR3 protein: ASSQGIVNEQF

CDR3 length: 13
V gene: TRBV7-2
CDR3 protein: ASSLNRGQVETQY

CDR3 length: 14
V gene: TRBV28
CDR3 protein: ASSLYPANRNDTQY

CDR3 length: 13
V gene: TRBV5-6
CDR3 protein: ASSLVGHENTEAF

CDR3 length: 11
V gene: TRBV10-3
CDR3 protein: AITGTSRGEQY

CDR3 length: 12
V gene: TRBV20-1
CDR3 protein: SARGIQGKYGYT

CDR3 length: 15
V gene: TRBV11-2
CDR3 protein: ASSLDRQRGPQETQY

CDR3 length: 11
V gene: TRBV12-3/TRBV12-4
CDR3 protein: ASSSWGTGELF

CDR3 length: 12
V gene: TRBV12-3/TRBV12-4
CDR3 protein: ASSFGTLYNEQF

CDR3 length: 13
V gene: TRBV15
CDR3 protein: ATSRVREGTDTQY

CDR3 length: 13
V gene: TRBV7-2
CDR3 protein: ASSFTSSGANVLT

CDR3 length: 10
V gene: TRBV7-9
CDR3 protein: ASGGAYNEQF

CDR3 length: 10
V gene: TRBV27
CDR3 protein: ASSPRQGTQY

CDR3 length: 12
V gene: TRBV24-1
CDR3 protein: ATSDLTVSRGYT

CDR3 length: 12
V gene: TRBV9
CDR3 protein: ASSVGGSDTEAF

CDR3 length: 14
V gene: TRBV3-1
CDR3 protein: ASSHIGQMGTDTQY

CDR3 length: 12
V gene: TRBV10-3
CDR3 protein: AISPGQGNSPLH

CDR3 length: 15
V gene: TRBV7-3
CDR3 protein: ASSPGPNYPLDNEQF

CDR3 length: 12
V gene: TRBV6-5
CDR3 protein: ASSYRGNTGELF